This is a list of T cell receptor beta chains from one sample in a study of a mutant IDH1 vaccine in newly diagnosed glioma. Profiled with immunoSEQ multiplex PCR; TCRdb holds only in-frame clones, not every one. Of around 62,000 clones detected, about 91% appear once; the ten largest clones hold 1.5% to 2.5%. Their cognate antigens are unknown. Sequencing used PBMCs, obtained from a glioma patient whose treatment included an IDH1 peptide vaccine. The origin of the receptors is a man between 35 and 55 years old with glioma. CDR3s leave out the opening cysteine and the closing phenylalanine or tryptophan. A D gene is named only where the DNA matches it firmly.

J gene,V gene,D gene,CDR3 protein
TRBJ1-4,TRBV5-4,NA,ASSLTRTNEKLF
TRBJ2-2,TRBV11-2,NA,ASSLDRGVGELF
TRBJ2-1,TRBV4-3,TRBD2,ASSQDPYLAGRGTDEQF
TRBJ1-5,TRBV19,NA,ASSIVGVPSNQPQH
TRBJ1-4,TRBV4-2,NA,ASSQGIDRTLEKLF
TRBJ2-3,TRBV6-5,NA,ASRKTDTQY
TRBJ2-7,TRBV10-3,NA,AIRRQGEIEEQY
TRBJ2-2,TRBV7-6,NA,ASSSRPGQTTGELF
TRBJ2-6,TRBV15,NA,ATSNHRQQGPGANVLT
TRBJ2-2,TRBV2,NA,ASRRELAHTGELF
TRBJ2-7,TRBV28,NA,ASSSQYEQY
TRBJ2-1,TRBV18,NA,ASSPRDLGYYNEQF
TRBJ2-3,TRBV10-3,NA,AITVGSGPTDTQY
TRBJ1-3,TRBV10-3,NA,AISESGGIVSGNTIY
TRBJ2-7,TRBV2,NA,ASRPDEYSYEQY
TRBJ2-5,TRBV28,NA,ASSSGWAEEETQY
TRBJ2-7,TRBV7-2,NA,ASAGPPEWEQY
TRBJ1-2,TRBV7-8,NA,ASSFNNDYGYT
TRBJ2-7,TRBV13,TRBD1,ASSLGLGQGVKQY
TRBJ1-4,TRBV5-1,TRBD1,ASSGGQEMNEKLF